This section outlines one T cell receptor (beta chain) sequence together with its context. Antigen specificity is unknown. Investigators pulled total RNA out of whole blood and did not sort T cells. Eight separate reactions for every sample produced the cDNA. TCRdb reprocessed the 5' RACE reads and reports one entry per CDR3 protein, with no DNA. This repertoire includes roughly 320,000 distinct CDR3 sequences. The record originates from a study of monozygotic twins with inflammatory bowel disease. Findings and limits, study-wide: On the inverse Simpson index, IBD patients scored lower for TCRbeta diversity than healthy co-twins.

Sequenced material: blood. The sequence derives from a human donor with ulcerative colitis or Crohn's disease, or a healthy co-twin of an affected twin (not recorded which).

The CDR3 sequence is CASRPIAGNYEQYF. The chain couples TRBV7-2 to TRBJ2-7; lacking DNA, the TRBD2 call made by TCRdb goes unchecked. The length of the CDR3 is 14 residues. Germline V CDR1 and CDR2: SGHTA, FQGNSA. The full variable domain, completed using reference TRBV7-2 and TRBJ2-7, is GAGVSQSPSNKVTEKGKDVELRCDPISGHTALYWYRQSLGQGLEFLIYFQGNSAPDKSGLPSDRFSAERTGGSVSTLTIQRTQQEDSAVYLCASRPIAGNYEQYFGPGTRLTVT.